Below are 32 T cell receptor beta chains sequenced from a single sample in a study of cytomegalovirus exposure and HLA in healthy donors. The primer mix had 60 Vbeta and 13 Jbeta primers. The repertoire was sequenced with immunoSEQ multiplex PCR; TCRdb's copy has only in-frame clones and lacks some. Of 150,000 or so clones in the sample, over 60% were seen once. The material sequenced was PBMCs. The receptors were sampled from a middle-aged woman in good health and CMV-seronegative.

A note on this clone: The same CDR3 also results from other DNA sequences found in this sample. The CDR3 sequence: CASSLAGGYNEQFF. The CDR3 DNA reads TGTGCCAGCAGCTTAGCGGGGGGGTACAATGAGCAGTTCTTC. The chain is built from TRBV7-6 and TRBJ2-1; 7 bases align to TRBD2. Looked up from germline, CDR1 is SGHVS and CDR2 is FNYEAQ. The CDR3 runs to 14 residues. V was pared by 0 bases and J by 4 bases, with 0 bases of the junction left unmatched.

This sequence joins TRBV5-4 and TRBJ1-1; D uncertain. Trimming cost V 4 bases and J 1 base, with 8 bases left between them. Per the germline V gene, CDR1 is SGHNT and CDR2 is YYREEE (reference sequence). The CDR3 loop spans 13 amino acids. CDR3: CASSALQNTEAFF. The CDR3 bases are TGTGCCAGCAGCGCTTTACAGAACACTGAAGCTTTCTTT. Full variable domain (missing parts from reference TRBV5-4 and TRBJ1-1): ETGVTQSPTHLIKTRGQQVTLRCSSQSGHNTVSWYQQALGQGPQFIFQYYREEENGRGNFPPRFSGLQFPNYSSELNVNALELDDSALYLCASSALQNTEAFFGQGTRLTVV.

The chain recombines TRBV10-3 with TRBJ2-7, with D possibly being TRBD1 (6 bases). In germline, CDR1 is ENHRY, CDR2 SYGVKD. The V end was cut by 0 bases, the J end by 1 base, with 7 bases between. The CDR3 has 14 residues. CDR3 nucleotide sequence: TGTGCCATCAGTGAGTCTGGGACATCCTACGAGCAGTACTTC. Protein: CAISESGTSYEQYF.

This clone has just a few counts. Here the CDR3 reads CASSRDRGNEQFF. The CDR3 DNA follows: TGTGCCAGCAGTAGGGACAGGGGGAATGAGCAGTTCTTC. The rearrangement joins TRBV7-8 to TRBJ2-1; 11 bases are a match to TRBD1. With V trimmed by 6 bases and J by 7 bases, 2 bases remained unmatched. The CDR3 totals 13 residues. Germline assignment: CDR1 SGHVS and CDR2 FQNEAQ.

V and J are TRBV5-1 and TRBJ1-2, with a weak D call TRBD1 (5 bases). The CDR3 loop spans 12 amino acids. Per the germline V gene, CDR1 is SGHRS and CDR2 is YFSETQ. V was pared by 2 bases and J by 6 bases, with 8 bases between. DNA for the CDR3: TGCGCCAGCAGCTTCAGGGCGGATGGCTACACCTTC. This sequence encodes CASSFRADGYTF.

The chain employs TRBV5-4 and TRBJ1-2; perhaps TRBD1 as D (5 bases). This CDR3 has 14 amino acids. The V end lost 2 bases, the J end lost 7 bases, and 15 bases lay between the germline ends. Germline-derived CDR1 and CDR2 are SGHNT and YYREEE (reference sequence). CDR3 residues: CASSFLQGSPGYTF. The CDR3, as DNA: TGTGCCAGCAGCTTCCTCCAGGGCAGTCCTGGCTACACCTTC.

The chain recombines TRBV6-5 with TRBJ2-5; 9 nucleotides match TRBD1. After removal of 5 bases from V and 5 bases from J, the junction contained 6 bases not matched to a gene. The CDR3 is 14 residues long. Germline loops: CDR1 MNHEY, CDR2 SVGAGI. The CDR3 region is CASSRQGGGETQYF. CDR3 nucleotides: TGTGCCAGCAGTCGACAGGGGGGCGGCGAGACCCAGTACTTC.

This clone was recorded many times. The rearrangement uses TRBV7-9 and TRBJ1-3; no firm D call. CDR1 SEHNR and CDR2 FQNEAQ come from the germline V gene (reference sequence). This CDR3 comprises 13 residues. With 10 bases removed from V and 0 bases from J, the gap between germline ends came to 10 bases. This CDR3 reads CATDGGSGNTIYF. In nucleotides, the CDR3 is TGTGCCACCGACGGAGGCTCTGGAAACACCATATATTTT.

The chain has TRBV29-1 and TRBJ2-7; 10 nucleotides agree with TRBD1. CDR1 and CDR2 (germline): SQVTM, ANQGSEA. Losses at the gene ends were 7 bases for V and 5 bases for J; bases not matched to a gene: 11. The CDR3 totals 14 residues. The CDR3 reads CSASDPGTGDEQYF. The CDR3, as DNA: TGCAGCGCCTCAGATCCCGGGACAGGGGACGAGCAGTACTTC.

The gene calls are TRBV2 and TRBJ2-5; TRBD1 might be the D (5 bases). The DNA end is a closer match to TRBJ2-7, so the J assignment may be wrong. CDR3 length: 15 amino acids. Looked up from germline, CDR1 is SNHLY and CDR2 is FYNNEI. In DNA form, the CDR3 reads TGTGCCAGCAGTCAAGACAGCTGGAAATCCTACGAGCAGTACTTC. It codes for CASSQDSWKSYEQYF.

V gene TRBV5-4 combines with J gene TRBJ2-7; the match to TRBD2 covers 9 bases. The CDR3 runs to 16 residues. The germline gives CDR1 SGHNT, CDR2 YYREEE (reference sequence). J gave up 3 bases and V 2 bases, and 9 bases lay outside the gene matches. This CDR3 is CASSFSGRRGGYEQYF. As DNA, the CDR3 is TGTGCCAGCAGCTTCTCTGGGCGGCGGGGGGGCTACGAGCAGTACTTC.

This chain joins TRBV28 and TRBJ1-4; possibly TRBD1 for D (5 bases). V shed 6 bases and J shed 8 bases, with 13 bases lying between them. Per the germline V gene, CDR1 is MDHEN and CDR2 is SYDVKM. This CDR3 is built from 13 residues. CDR3 protein: CASRGGWGEKLFF. The CDR3 bases are TGTGCCAGCAGGGGGGGGTGGGGGGAAAAACTGTTTTTT.

The rearrangement joins TRBV7-9 to TRBJ1-2, with TRBD1 identical over 10 bases. CDR3 size: 14 residues. The J segment lost 1 base and the V segment lost 5 bases, leaving 1 base of the junction unmatched. Germline CDR1 reads SEHNR; CDR2 reads FQNEAQ (reference sequence). CDR3 in amino acids: CASSGTGVNYGYTF. Here the CDR3 DNA reads TGTGCCAGCAGCGGGACAGGGGTTAACTATGGCTACACCTTC.

J is TRBJ1-1 and V is TRBV6-1; no clear D. This CDR3 comprises 13 residues. Trimming removed 8 bases at V and 3 bases at J, with 13 bases between. Germline V gene sequence: CDR1 MNHNS, CDR2 SASEGT. The CDR3 DNA follows: TGTGCCAGCTGTGGGCAGCTAGACACTGAAGCTTTCTTT. Protein product: CASCGQLDTEAFF.

The genes are TRBV7-8 and TRBJ1-2, with unresolved D. The V gene's germline CDR1 is SGHVS and CDR2 FQNEAQ. V lost 0 bases and J 8 bases, leaving 13 bases between the germline ends. This CDR3 has 14 residues. Here the CDR3 DNA reads TGTGCCAGCAGCTTAGCGCTGGCTAGGCCCGGCTACACCTTC. Amino acids: CASSLALARPGYTF.

The rearrangement links TRBV19 to TRBJ2-2, with D unresolved. This CDR3 is built from 12 residues. V lost 8 bases and J 7 bases, leaving 11 bases between the germline ends. The germline CDR1 and CDR2 sequences are LNHDA and SQIVND (reference sequence). The CDR3 DNA reads as TGTGCCAGTCCCGGCAGGTTCGGGGAGCTGTTTTTT. Amino acids: CASPGRFGELFF.

V and J are TRBV28 and TRBJ1-4, with TRBD1 as a possible D gene (5 bases). V lost 5 bases to trimming and J lost 7 bases, with 20 bases between them. The CDR3 is 16 residues long. Germline loops: CDR1 MDHEN, CDR2 SYDVKM. The CDR3 region is CASSAYDSQFSEKLFF. As DNA, the CDR3 is TGTGCCAGCAGTGCCTACGACAGTCAATTTAGTGAAAAACTGTTTTTT.

The chain couples TRBV7-9 to TRBJ2-5; D gene unclear. Deletions cut 5 bases from V and 4 bases from J, with 5 bases between. The germline V gene encodes CDR1 SEHNR and CDR2 FQNEAQ (reference sequence). This CDR3 has 11 residues. CDR3 protein: CASSNSETQYF. The CDR3 nucleotides read TGTGCCAGCAGCAACTCAGAGACCCAGTACTTC.

This clone was seen more than once but under ten times. V usage is TRBV11-3 and J usage is TRBJ2-1; unclear D gene. CDR3 length equals 16 residues. V lost 5 bases, J lost 4 bases, and 18 bases lay in between. The germline CDR1 and CDR2 sequences are SGHNT and YENEEA. CDR3 protein: CASSAYPVGDYNEQFF. The CDR3 nucleotides read TGTGCCAGCAGCGCATACCCGGTAGGAGATTACAATGAGCAGTTCTTC.

In its sample, this clone was seen once. The V gene is TRBV28, the J gene TRBJ1-1; tentative D call: TRBD1 (5 bases). V was trimmed by 8 bases and J by 5 bases, leaving 9 bases between them. This CDR3 is 11 amino acids long. Germline CDR1 MDHEN, CDR2 SYDVKM. CDR3 amino acids: CASLRVTEAFF. CDR3 nucleotide sequence: TGTGCCAGCCTCAGGGTTACTGAAGCTTTCTTT.

This clone is a singleton in its sample. The rearrangement joins TRBV10-1 to TRBJ2-1; weak D call: TRBD2 (6 bases). The CDR3 is 18 residues long. Germline CDR1 is WNHNN and CDR2 is SYGVQD (reference sequence). The ends were cut back, 0 bases at V and 7 bases at J, with 22 bases in the middle. As DNA, the CDR3 is TGCGCCAGCAGTGAGTCTGTTGAGGCGGGATGGATGAGTAATGAGCAGTTCTTC. Its protein product is CASSESVEAGWMSNEQFF.

CDR3 residues: CASSLASGNYNEQFF. The CDR3 DNA sequence: TGTGCCAGCAGCTTAGCTAGCGGGAACTACAATGAGCAGTTCTTC. The genes are TRBV7-2 and TRBJ2-1; TRBD2 matches 8 bases. The J segment lost 3 bases and the V segment lost 0 bases, leaving 1 base of the junction unmatched. Germline V gene sequence: CDR1 SGHTA, CDR2 FQGNSA. There are 15 residues in the CDR3.

The chain is built from TRBV30 and TRBJ2-5; the D is unclear. The CDR3 totals 12 residues. The V and J ends lost 0 bases and 3 bases respectively, with 5 bases between them. Germline CDR1 reads GTSNPN; CDR2 reads SVGIG (reference sequence). CDR3 nucleotide sequence: TGTGCCTGGAGTGTACTGGAAGAGACCCAGTACTTC. Amino acids: CAWSVLEETQYF.

This rearrangement joins TRBV11-3 to TRBJ2-1, with 10 bases aligning to TRBD2. The CDR3 contains 14 residues. The trim removed 6 bases at V and 4 bases at J, leaving 3 bases unmatched. Germline V gene data show CDR1 as SGHNT and CDR2 as YENEEA. The CDR3 nucleotides are TGTGCCAGCAGAGTTAGCGGGGGGTACAATGAGCAGTTCTTC. Protein sequence: CASRVSGGYNEQFF.

This clone occurred once. The chain combines TRBV5-6 with TRBJ1-3, with no clear D. Germline CDR1 is SGHDT and CDR2 is YYEEEE. The CDR3 covers 15 residues. V was cut by 0 bases and J by 3 bases, with 10 bases left in between. Here the CDR3 DNA reads TGTGCCAGCAGCTTGGAAGGGAGAAGTGGAAACACCATATATTTT. Amino acids: CASSLEGRSGNTIYF.

The DNA for the CDR3 is TGTGCCAGCAGCTTAGTGGGACAGGGTATGAATGAGCAGTTCTTC. The encoded protein is CASSLVGQGMNEQFF. The rearrangement links TRBV11-3 to TRBJ2-1; 9 bases fit TRBD1. CDR1 SGHNT and CDR2 YENEEA come from the germline V gene. The CDR3 is 15 residues long. Germline trimming cut 1 base from V and 7 bases from J; bases unmatched to any gene: 5.

The chain has TRBV10-3 and TRBJ1-5; 7 positions match TRBD1. The CDR3 contains 14 residues. Germline CDR1 reads ENHRY; CDR2 reads SYGVKD. Trimming took 0 bases from V and 5 from J; bases not matched to a gene: 1. For the CDR3, the DNA is TGTGCCATCAGTGAGTCAGGGGGCGATCAGCCCCAGCATTTT. Residues: CAISESGGDQPQHF.

This sequence joins TRBV6-1 and TRBJ1-2, with 8 nucleotides matching TRBD1. Germline CDR1 and CDR2: MNHNS and SASEGT. The CDR3 has 13 residues. The V and J ends lost 8 bases and 2 bases, in that order; junction bases with no gene match: 4. CDR3 residues: CASRGQDNYGYTF. CDR3 DNA sequence: TGTGCCAGCCGGGGACAGGACAACTATGGCTACACCTTC.

The rearrangement uses TRBV5-6 and TRBJ1-1; weak D call: TRBD1 (5 bases). V gave up 2 bases and J gave up 6 bases, with 8 bases separating them. From germline, CDR1 is SGHDT and CDR2 YYEEEE. This CDR3 comprises 12 residues. CDR3 protein: CASSFGASEAFF. The CDR3 DNA sequence: TGTGCCAGCAGCTTTGGGGCGTCTGAAGCTTTCTTT.

The table lists this clone with a few counts. The chain combines TRBV5-1 with TRBJ1-1; unclear D gene. The CDR3 contains 13 residues. V lost 1 base to trimming and J lost 1 base, with 5 bases between them. The germline gives CDR1 SGHRS, CDR2 YFSETQ. The CDR3 here is CASSLTANTEAFF. The CDR3 region has the DNA TGCGCCAGCAGCTTGACAGCGAACACTGAAGCTTTCTTT.

The V and J genes are TRBV30 and TRBJ2-5; TRBD2 matches 12 bases. The DNA end is a closer match to TRBJ2-7, so the J assignment may be wrong. The CDR3 is 15 amino acids. Germline V gene data show CDR1 as GTSNPN and CDR2 as SVGIG (reference sequence). The DNA for the CDR3 is TGTGCCTGGAGTGTACTAGCGGGAGGCCGGAACGAGCAGTACTTC. Its translation: CAWSVLAGGRNEQYF.

This sequence joins TRBV6-1 and TRBJ2-5; tentative D call: TRBD2 (6 bases). CDR1 and CDR2 (germline): MNHNS, SASEGT. V shed 2 bases and J shed 7 bases, with 14 bases lying between them. CDR3 length: 14 amino acids. The CDR3 loop reads CASSETREGGTQYF. CDR3 DNA sequence: TGTGCCAGCAGTGAAACAAGAGAGGGAGGGACCCAGTACTTC.